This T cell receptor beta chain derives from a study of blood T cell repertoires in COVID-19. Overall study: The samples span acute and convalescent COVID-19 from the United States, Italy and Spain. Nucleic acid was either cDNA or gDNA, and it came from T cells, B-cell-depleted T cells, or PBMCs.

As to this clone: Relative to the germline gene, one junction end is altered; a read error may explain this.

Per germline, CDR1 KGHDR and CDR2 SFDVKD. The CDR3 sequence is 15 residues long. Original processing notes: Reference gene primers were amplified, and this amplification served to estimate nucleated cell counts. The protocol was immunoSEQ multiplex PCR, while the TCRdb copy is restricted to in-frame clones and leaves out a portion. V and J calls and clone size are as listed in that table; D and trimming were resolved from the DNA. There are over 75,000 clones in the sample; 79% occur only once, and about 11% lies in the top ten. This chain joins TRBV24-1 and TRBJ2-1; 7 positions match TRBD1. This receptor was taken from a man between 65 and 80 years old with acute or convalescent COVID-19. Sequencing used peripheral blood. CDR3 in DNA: TGTGCCACCAGTGACAACAGGGGAGCCTATAATGAGCAGTTCTTC. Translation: CATSDNRGAYNEQFF.